The clone carrying this TCR beta chain was observed many times. As yet, its antigen is unknown. These data originate in a study of T cells in Graves' hyperthyroidism and ophthalmopathy. The study's findings and limits: Using 13 V-J features, a model discriminated ophthalmopathy from stable hyperthyroidism.

Amplification yielded TCR beta CDR3 regions, with RNA transcripts as the source. Initially, a first-round RT-PCR of the TCR CDR3 employed the HTBI primer set. MiXCR, applied by TCRdb to the multiplex PCR reads, yields one record per CDR3 protein. This table has hundreds of thousands of distinct CDR3 sequences, 16% appearing once. Graves' hyperthyroidism showing no ophthalmopathy progression within 18 months was considered stable. The hyperthyroidism was newly diagnosed and had lasted under 2 months; the patients were aged 18 to 65. Orbital computed tomography and thyroid ultrasound, together with serum TRAb and thyroxine and clinical symptoms, were used for diagnoses. After removal of 6 bases from V and 2 bases from J, the junction contained 2 bases not matched to a gene. Germline CDR1 and CDR2: LNHDA and SQIVND (reference sequence). This CDR3 spans 13 amino acids.

J is TRBJ2-7 and V is TRBV19; the match to TRBD1 covers 9 bases. Sequencing was carried out using blood. This receptor was taken from a woman aged 30 to 39 with Graves' hyperthyroidism. CDR3 loop: CASRRTGAYEQYF. In DNA form, the CDR3 reads TGTGCCAGTAGGAGGACAGGGGCCTACGAGCAGTACTTC.